The 27 T cell receptor beta chains presented below share a single source sample, sequenced in a study of shared clonotypes between healthy human individuals. The method was immunoSEQ multiplex PCR; TCRdb's version includes in-frame clones alone and lacks a portion of them. The sample contains under 1,100,000 clones, approximately 76% of which appear only once. The sequenced material came from memory CD4+ T cells sorted from blood. Regarding subset: CD45RA-negative fraction. The receptors here all came from a man younger than 35 in good health.

J is TRBJ2-3 and V is TRBV5-4; TRBD1 is a possible D gene (5 bases). The CDR3 runs 15 residues. V was clipped by 2 bases and J by 0 bases, with 10 bases between them. The germline gives CDR1 SGHNT, CDR2 YYREEE (reference sequence). CDR3 in amino acids: CASSFFTGSTDTQYF. CDR3 nucleotides: TGTGCCAGCAGCTTTTTCACAGGTAGCACAGATACGCAGTATTTT.

The genes are TRBV6-1 and TRBJ1-1; the D is unclear. The germline CDR1 and CDR2 sequences are MNHNS and SASEGT. Trimming stripped 8 bases from V and 0 bases from J, with 13 bases between. The CDR3 sequence is 14 residues long. The CDR3 is CASGGVGMNTEAFF. The CDR3 DNA reads as TGTGCCAGCGGCGGGGTGGGGATGAACACTGAAGCTTTCTTT.

The chain carries TRBV6-5 and TRBJ1-6; tentative D call: TRBD1 (5 bases). The ends were cut back, 2 bases at V and 6 bases at J, with 8 bases in the middle. This CDR3 contains 14 residues. CDR1 is MNHEY, CDR2 SVGAGI, per germline. The CDR3 coding sequence is TGTGCCAGCAGTTACGACGGGGGTAATTCACCCCTCCACTTT. Its protein product is CASSYDGGNSPLHF.

The chain couples TRBV7-9 to TRBJ2-7; 7 nucleotides match TRBD2. V trimming: 6 bases; J trimming: 2 bases; junction bases outside the gene matches: 7. The CDR3 runs 14 residues. From germline, CDR1 is SEHNR and CDR2 FQNEAQ (reference sequence). In nucleotides, the CDR3 is TGTGCCAGCAGTTTTAGCGGGTCTCCCTACGAGCAGTACTTC. Protein sequence: CASSFSGSPYEQYF.

Comments on this clone: At the DNA level, this CDR3 is encoded by other sequences in the same sample as well. The chain couples TRBV7-2 to TRBJ2-7; TRBD1 agrees at 7 bases. V was pared by 4 bases and J by 2 bases, with 5 bases of the junction left unmatched. The germline V gene encodes CDR1 SGHTA and CDR2 FQGNSA. This CDR3 region has 14 residues. CDR3: CASSYRQGTYEQYF. CDR3 DNA: TGTGCCAGCAGCTACCGACAGGGTACCTACGAGCAGTACTTC.

This rearrangement joins TRBV2 to TRBJ1-2; D is possibly TRBD1 (5 bases). Germline V gene lookup returns CDR1 SNHLY and CDR2 FYNNEI. The CDR3 is made up of 13 amino acids. Trimming took off 6 bases at V and 4 bases at J, with 12 bases between the two ends. As DNA, the CDR3 is TGTGCCAGCAGGGGCGCGGGACGCTATGGCTACACCTTC. Protein product: CASRGAGRYGYTF.

The chain links TRBV7-2 to TRBJ1-1, with a tentative D call TRBD1 (5 bases). The CDR3 spans 17 residues. Trimming stripped 1 base from V and 2 bases from J, with 17 bases between. Germline CDR1 is SGHTA and CDR2 is FQGNSA. For the CDR3, the DNA is TGTGCCAGCAGCTTAGTTTCAACCCGGGGCAGTAACACTGAAGCTTTCTTT. Protein product: CASSLVSTRGSNTEAFF.

The chain employs TRBV7-2 and TRBJ2-1; 7 bases fit TRBD2. Germline values: CDR1 SGHTA, CDR2 FQGNSA. The CDR3 contains 14 residues. Trimming cost V 1 base and J 9 bases; bases outside gene matches: 6. The CDR3 protein is CASSLVTSRGEQFF. The DNA for the CDR3 is TGTGCCAGCAGCTTAGTGACTAGCCGCGGTGAGCAGTTCTTC.

In DNA form, the CDR3 reads TGTGCCAGCAGCCCCGGGACTAGCGGCACCGGGGAGCTGTTTTTT. Translated, it gives CASSPGTSGTGELFF. The rearrangement links TRBV11-2 to TRBJ2-2, with TRBD2 identical over 11 bases. This CDR3 contains 15 residues. V trimming: 5 bases; J trimming: 4 bases; junction bases outside the gene matches: 3. Germline-derived CDR1 and CDR2 are SGHAT and FQNNGV. The full variable domain, in which reference TRBV11-2 and TRBJ2-2 provide the parts outside the CDR3, is EAGVAQSPRYKIIEKRQSVAFWCNPISGHATLYWYQQILGQGPKLLIQFQNNGVVDDSQLPKDRFSAERLKGVDSTLKIQPAKLEDSAVYLCASSPGTSGTGELFFGEGSRLTVL.

This clone was found once. V gene TRBV11-2 combines with J gene TRBJ1-2, with TRBD1 as a possible D gene (6 bases). The V gene's germline CDR1 is SGHAT and CDR2 FQNNGV. Between the trimmed V and J ends, which lost 6 bases and 6 bases, there was a span of 17 bases. The CDR3 consists of 14 residues. CDR3 loop: CASRHRAALDGYTF. CDR3 DNA: TGTGCCAGCAGGCACAGGGCAGCCCTGGATGGCTACACCTTC.

This clone occurred once. The CDR3 loop reads CASSRAGSSYNEQFF. For the CDR3, the DNA is TGTGCCAGCTCACGAGCGGGGAGCTCCTACAATGAGCAGTTCTTC. V usage is TRBV18 and J usage is TRBJ2-1, with 7 nucleotides matching TRBD2. CDR1 is KGHSH and CDR2 is LQKENI in the germline V gene. This CDR3 is 15 amino acids long. V shed 4 bases and J 0 bases; nucleotides not matched to a gene: 3.

CDR3 amino acids: CASRARRGQRTDTQYF. The CDR3 nucleotides are TGTGCCAGCAGGGCCCGACGAGGTCAACGCACAGATACGCAGTATTTT. The chain combines TRBV5-6 with TRBJ2-3; D is unclear. CDR1 SGHDT and CDR2 YYEEEE come from the germline V gene. This CDR3 is 16 amino acids long. V gave up 5 bases and J gave up 1 base, with 17 bases separating them.

The genes are TRBV11-2 and TRBJ2-5; 8 positions agree with TRBD1. Losses at the gene ends were 7 bases for V and 0 bases for J; bases not matched to a gene: 1. CDR1 is SGHAT, CDR2 FQNNGV, per germline. The CDR3 has 13 residues. The CDR3 loop reads CASTGGHQETQYF. DNA for the CDR3: TGTGCCAGCACAGGGGGCCACCAAGAGACCCAGTACTTC.

The chain combines TRBV18 with TRBJ1-6; tentative D call: TRBD1 (6 bases). This CDR3 spans 13 amino acids. Germline-derived CDR1 and CDR2 are KGHSH and LQKENI. V dropped 5 bases and J dropped 9 bases, with 11 bases sitting between them. CDR3 DNA: TGTGCCAGCTCAGAGGGGGTTGGTTCACCCCTCCACTTT. Translating it yields CASSEGVGSPLHF.

The chain employs TRBV27 and TRBJ1-1, with D maybe TRBD1 (5 bases). CDR1 and CDR2 from the germline V gene are MNHEY and SMNVEV (reference sequence). There are 14 residues in the CDR3. V was shortened by 2 bases and J by 4 bases, with 11 bases between the two germline ends. CDR3 nucleotide sequence: TGTGCCAGCAGTTTAAATTCGAGGGGCACTGAAGCTTTCTTT. Translated: CASSLNSRGTEAFF.

As DNA, the CDR3 is TGTGCCAGCTCACCAGAACATACAAACTATGGCTACACCTTC. Its translation: CASSPEHTNYGYTF. V gene TRBV18 combines with J gene TRBJ1-2, with D hard to call. Per germline, CDR1 KGHSH and CDR2 LQKENI. This CDR3 has 14 residues. The V gene lost 2 bases and the J gene lost 2 bases, with 9 bases spanning the gap.

This rearrangement joins TRBV25-1 to TRBJ2-2; D not certain. V was cut by 4 bases and J by 6 bases, with 12 bases left in between. The CDR3 has 14 amino acids. In germline, CDR1 is MGHDK, CDR2 SYGVNS. The DNA of the CDR3 is TGTGCCAGCAGTGGGCCCCTAGGACCCGGGGAGCTGTTTTTT. Amino acids: CASSGPLGPGELFF.

This clone was detected only a few times. CDR3 sequence: CASSLKGRVEYGYTF. DNA of the CDR3: TGTGCCAGCAGTTTAAAAGGCAGGGTAGAATATGGCTACACCTTC. The V call is TRBV27, the J call TRBJ1-2; tentative D call: TRBD1 (5 bases). The CDR3 sequence is 15 residues long. Germline CDR1 is MNHEY and CDR2 is SMNVEV (reference sequence). V shed 2 bases and J shed 5 bases, with 15 bases lying between them.

This clone was counted only a few times. This sample also contains other DNA sequences that code for the same CDR3. As DNA, the CDR3 is TGTGCCAGTAGTCCCCGACAGGGAACCGGGGAGCTGTTTTTT. This codes for CASSPRQGTGELFF. V gene TRBV19 combines with J gene TRBJ2-2, with 7 bases that match TRBD1. CDR1 and CDR2 from the germline V gene are LNHDA and SQIVND (reference sequence). Trimming removed 5 bases from V and 5 bases from J; junction bases left unmatched: 5. This CDR3 comprises 14 residues. The full variable domain, completed using reference TRBV19 and TRBJ2-2, is DGGITQSPKYLFRKEGQNVTLSCEQNLNHDAMYWYRQDPGQGLRLIYYSQIVNDFQKGDIAEGYSVSREKKESFPLTVTSAQKNPTAFYLCASSPRQGTGELFFGEGSRLTVL.

The sample holds many counts of this clone. V is TRBV9 and J is TRBJ2-3; D may be TRBD2 (6 bases). Germline V lookup: CDR1 SGDLS, CDR2 YYNGEE. V gave up 0 bases and J gave up 3 bases, with 11 bases separating them. The CDR3 has 15 amino acids. For the CDR3, the DNA is TGTGCCAGCAGCGTAGGAGGGACTTTTACAGATACGCAGTATTTT. Its protein is CASSVGGTFTDTQYF.

The CDR3 nucleotides are TGTGCCAGCAGTTTCTCGGTAACTAGCGGAACCTACAATGAGCAGTTCTTC. It encodes CASSFSVTSGTYNEQFF. J is TRBJ2-1 and V is TRBV27; TRBD2 agrees at 8 bases. V was clipped by 3 bases and J by 2 bases; unmatched bases: 9. This CDR3 contains 17 residues. CDR1 MNHEY and CDR2 SMNVEV come from the germline V gene (reference sequence).

The chain combines TRBV18 with TRBJ2-1, with D uncertain. Germline-derived CDR1 and CDR2 are KGHSH and LQKENI. V dropped 1 base and J dropped 6 bases, with 10 bases sitting between them. The CDR3 is 14 residues long. CDR3 in DNA: TGTGCCAGCTCACCACGAATGGGTGTCAATGAGCAGTTCTTC. As protein: CASSPRMGVNEQFF. Full variable domain (remainder filled in from reference TRBV18 and TRBJ2-1): NAGVMQNPRHLVRRRGQEARLRCSPMKGHSHVYWYRQLPEEGLKFMVYLQKENIIDESGMPKERFSAEFPKEGPSILRIQQVVRGDSAAYFCASSPRMGVNEQFFGPGTRLTVL.

This clone was detected only once. The chain employs TRBV4-1 and TRBJ1-6, with TRBD1 matching over 9 bases. V gave up 1 base and J gave up 7 bases; unmatched junction bases: 8. Germline-derived CDR1 and CDR2 are MGHRA and YSYEKL. This CDR3 has 17 amino acids. This chain's CDR3 is CASSQALDRGGNSPLHF. The CDR3 DNA reads as TGCGCCAGCAGCCAAGCCCTGGACAGGGGAGGAAATTCACCCCTCCACTTT.

The J gene is TRBJ2-5, the V gene TRBV2; 9 bases agree with TRBD2. Germline trimming cut 5 bases from V and 3 bases from J; bases unmatched to any gene: 4. From germline, CDR1 is SNHLY and CDR2 FYNNEI. The CDR3 is 14 amino acids. The CDR3 loop reads CASSYSGSKETQYF. CDR3 in DNA: TGTGCCAGCAGTTATAGCGGGAGTAAAGAGACCCAGTACTTC.

V gene TRBV5-1 combines with J gene TRBJ2-1, with D hard to call. Germline-derived CDR1 and CDR2 are SGHRS and YFSETQ. The CDR3 consists of 11 residues. V was clipped by 6 bases and J by 3 bases, with 4 bases between them. In DNA form, the CDR3 reads TGCGCCAGCACGATCTACAATGAGCAGTTCTTC. Amino acids: CASTIYNEQFF.

This clone was counted between two and nine times. The chain has TRBV7-9 and TRBJ2-7; 7 nucleotides line up with TRBD1. This CDR3 has 12 amino acids. Looked up from germline, CDR1 is SEHNR and CDR2 is FQNEAQ (reference sequence). V was clipped by 5 bases and J by 8 bases; unmatched bases: 6. CDR3 region: CASSREQGKQYF. As DNA, the CDR3 is TGTGCCAGCAGCCGAGAACAGGGGAAGCAGTACTTC.

A word on this clone: The junction shows a germline mismatch at one end, possibly a read error. The V gene is TRBV18, the J gene TRBJ1-4; the D gene is possibly TRBD1 (6 bases). This CDR3 comprises 15 residues. CDR1 and CDR2 from the germline V gene are KGHSH and LQKENI. CDR3 sequence (DNA): TGTGCCAGCTCACTAACAGGGCGGATTAATGAAGAACTGTTTTTT. Protein: CASSLTGRINEELFF.